The 27 T cell receptor beta chains presented below share a single source sample, sequenced in a study of T cells after yellow fever vaccination. MiXCR was run by TCRdb on the 5' RACE reads, yielding one entry per CDR3 protein. The sample holds about 170,000 distinct CDR3 sequences, 11% seen once. The sequences come from CD8+ T cells sorted from PBMCs, collected 15 days after the yellow fever booster vaccination. The source of these receptors is a man younger than 35 who received the YFV17D yellow fever vaccine.

The genes are TRBV24-1 and TRBJ2-3; D gene unclear. CDR3 length: 14 residues. CDR1 KGHDR and CDR2 SFDVKD come from the germline V gene. V was pared by 4 bases and J by 1 base, with 8 bases between. The CDR3 protein is CATSDSDGTDTQYF. CDR3 nucleotides: TGTGCCACCAGTGACTCGGACGGCACAGATACGCAGTATTTT.

The genes are TRBV20-1 and TRBJ2-7; TRBD1 matches at 9 bases. V lost 3 bases to trimming and J lost 8 bases; unmatched junction nucleotides: 5. Germline V gene sequence: CDR1 DFQATT, CDR2 SNEGSKA (reference sequence). CDR3 length: 12 amino acids. The CDR3 coding sequence is TGCAGTGCTAGGGGGACAGGGTTGCAGCAGTACTTC. Protein product: CSARGTGLQQYF.

This clonotype has only a few counts. The rearrangement links TRBV7-9 to TRBJ2-1; 7 positions agree with TRBD2. Trimming took 5 bases from V and 4 from J; bases not matched to a gene: 23. Per the germline V gene, CDR1 is SEHNR and CDR2 is FQNEAQ (reference sequence). The CDR3 has 20 residues. The CDR3 nucleotides are TGTGCCAGCAGCCAAGCCCCGGGGGGACCAAACGGGGCTCCATACAATGAGCAGTTCTTC. Protein: CASSQAPGGPNGAPYNEQFF.

The chain couples TRBV7-9 to TRBJ2-1; no firm D call. This CDR3 is 12 amino acids long. Germline-derived CDR1 and CDR2 are SEHNR and FQNEAQ (reference sequence). Trimming shortened V by 5 bases and J by 5 bases, and 7 bases separated the two germline ends. The CDR3 loop is CASSRTDNEQFF. For the CDR3, the DNA is TGTGCCAGCAGCCGAACAGACAATGAGCAGTTCTTC. The whole variable domain, remainder taken from reference TRBV7-9 and TRBJ2-1, is DTGVSQNPRHKITKRGQNVTFRCDPISEHNRLYWYRQTLGQGPEFLTYFQNEAQLEKSRLLSDRFSAERPKGSFSTLEIQRTEQGDSAMYLCASSRTDNEQFFGPGTRLTVL.

The chain carries TRBV10-3 and TRBJ1-1; unclear D gene. This CDR3 comprises 14 residues. Trimming pared 2 bases from V and 4 bases from J, leaving 11 bases between. CDR1 and CDR2 (germline): ENHRY, SYGVKD. CDR3 nucleotide sequence: TGTGCCATCAGTGAGAGCGGGGATGGCACTGAAGCTTTCTTT. As protein: CAISESGDGTEAFF.

This clonotype was observed many times. The chain employs TRBV7-6 and TRBJ2-5; maybe TRBD1 (6 bases). The ends were cut back, 7 bases at V and 4 bases at J, with 22 bases in the middle. The CDR3 runs 16 residues. Germline lookup yields CDR1 SGHVS and CDR2 FNYEAQ. The CDR3 reads CASTSDLGTTAETQYF. The CDR3 nucleotides read TGTGCCAGCACCTCGGACTTGGGGACAACAGCAGAGACCCAGTACTTC.

The chain is built from TRBV4-2 and TRBJ2-7; 8 bases agree with TRBD2. This CDR3 is 18 amino acids long. V lost 0 bases, J lost 0 bases, and 10 bases stayed unmatched. Germline loops: CDR1 LGHNA, CDR2 YNFKEQ. The CDR3 bases are TGTGCCAGCAGCCAAGATCAAGGGTTGGGGACTAGCTCCTACGAGCAGTACTTC. It specifies CASSQDQGLGTSSYEQYF.

This clonotype showed up just a few times. V is TRBV12-3 or TRBV12-4 and J is TRBJ2-2; D is uncertain. Trimming stripped 8 bases from V and 7 bases from J, with 5 bases between. This CDR3 has 10 amino acids. CDR3 amino acids: CASGIGELFF. Here the CDR3 DNA reads TGTGCCAGCGGAATCGGGGAGCTGTTTTTT.

This clonotype was seen more than once but under ten times. The rearrangement links TRBV3-1 to TRBJ2-5, with TRBD1 matching over 9 bases. Germline assignment: CDR1 LGHDT and CDR2 YNNKEL (reference sequence). V was clipped by 3 bases and J by 2 bases; unmatched bases: 19. The CDR3 totals 20 residues. The CDR3 loop reads CASSHGIQGALAAPQETQYF. The CDR3 coding sequence is TGTGCCAGCAGCCACGGGATACAGGGGGCCTTAGCCGCCCCTCAAGAGACCCAGTACTTC.

This clonotype was found many times. The chain carries TRBV14 and TRBJ1-5; the D is unclear. The V gene's germline CDR1 is SGHDN and CDR2 FVKESK. The germline V and J ends were trimmed by 1 base and 4 bases, with 2 bases remaining between them. The CDR3 is 12 residues long. The DNA of the CDR3 is TGTGCCAGCAGCCAAGGAAATCAGCCCCAGCATTTT. Protein sequence: CASSQGNQPQHF.

This clonotype was recorded many times. The CDR3 sequence is CASSFGPGDTGELFF. As DNA, the CDR3 is TGTGCCAGCAGCTTTGGGCCAGGCGACACCGGGGAGCTGTTTTTT. The chain is built from TRBV5-4 and TRBJ2-2, with D unresolved. CDR1 is SGHNT, CDR2 YYREEE, per germline (reference sequence). V lost 2 bases and J lost 3, with 11 bases in between. This CDR3 comprises 15 residues.

In DNA, the CDR3 is TGTGCCAGCAGTCTCTCGCCGGCGAATGAAAAACTGTTTTTT. The encoded protein is CASSLSPANEKLFF. The chain employs TRBV12-3 or TRBV12-4 and TRBJ1-4; D is undetermined. The CDR3 runs 14 residues. Trimming removed 5 bases at V and 5 bases at J, with 12 bases between.

This clonotype was seen repeatedly, ten times or more. The CDR3 region is CASSLVSNTYEQYF. CDR3 bases: TGTGCCAGCAGCTTAGTATCGAACACCTACGAGCAGTACTTC. The genes are TRBV7-9 and TRBJ2-7; D not certain. The germline V gene encodes CDR1 SEHNR and CDR2 FQNEAQ (reference sequence). The germline V and J ends were trimmed by 1 base and 2 bases, with 9 bases remaining between them. The CDR3 spans 14 residues.

This clonotype was seen more than once but under ten times. This rearrangement joins TRBV12-5 to TRBJ2-5; no clear D gene. CDR1 and CDR2 (germline): LGHNT, FRNRAP. Trimming pared 2 bases from V and 4 bases from J, leaving 14 bases between. CDR3 length: 15 amino acids. CDR3: CASGLPPVPRETQYF. The CDR3 region has the DNA TGTGCTAGTGGTTTGCCCCCGGTCCCTCGAGAGACCCAGTACTTC.

The table lists this clonotype with a few counts. The chain is built from TRBV28 and TRBJ1-5; D is unclear. CDR1 and CDR2 (germline): MDHEN, SYDVKM. The CDR3 has 15 amino acids. V gave up 3 bases and J gave up 3 bases, with 12 bases separating them. The CDR3 region is CASSFSGFLNQPQHF. CDR3 nucleotides: TGTGCCAGCAGTTTTAGTGGGTTCCTCAATCAGCCCCAGCATTTT.

This clonotype was observed many times. The chain's CDR3 is CASSQGGQRPDTQYF. In DNA form, the CDR3 reads TGCGCCAGCAGCCAAGGGGGCCAGCGACCAGATACGCAGTATTTT. This chain joins TRBV4-3 and TRBJ2-3, with a possible D match to TRBD1 (5 bases). Trimming cost V 1 base and J 4 bases, with 12 bases left between them. CDR3 length: 15 amino acids. Germline V CDR1 and CDR2: LGHNA, YSLEER.

The chain employs TRBV7-8 and TRBJ1-2; tentatively, D is TRBD1 (6 bases). This CDR3 contains 14 residues. The germline V gene encodes CDR1 SGHVS and CDR2 FQNEAQ. With 1 base removed from V and 4 bases from J, the gap between germline ends came to 10 bases. The DNA of the CDR3 is TGTGCCAGCAGCTTAGAGGGGGACCTCTATGGCTACACCTTC. Residues: CASSLEGDLYGYTF.

This clonotype was detected only a few times. J is TRBJ2-6 and V is TRBV9; D is unresolved. With 4 bases removed from V and 4 bases from J, the gap between germline ends came to 18 bases. There are 17 residues in the CDR3. From germline, CDR1 is SGDLS and CDR2 YYNGEE. CDR3 sequence: CASSPSWFAAGANVLTF. The CDR3 region has the DNA TGTGCCAGCAGCCCCTCTTGGTTCGCAGCCGGGGCCAACGTCCTGACTTTC.

The V and J genes are TRBV7-8 and TRBJ2-3; 8 bases align to TRBD1. Germline V gene data show CDR1 as SGHVS and CDR2 as FQNEAQ. Germline trimming cut 6 bases from V and 7 bases from J; bases unmatched to any gene: 15. The CDR3 loop spans 16 amino acids. This CDR3 reads CASRASRTGTPHTQYF. In DNA form, the CDR3 reads TGTGCCAGCAGGGCTAGCAGGACAGGGACCCCGCATACGCAGTATTTT.

This clonotype was observed a handful of times. J is TRBJ2-1 and V is TRBV7-3; TRBD1 aligns across 9 bases. CDR1 and CDR2 (germline): SGHTA, FQGTGA. CDR3 length: 15 amino acids. The trim removed 2 bases at V and 6 bases at J, leaving 5 bases unmatched. This CDR3 reads CASSLGTGLSNEQFF. In nucleotides, the CDR3 is TGTGCCAGCAGCTTAGGGACAGGGCTTTCCAATGAGCAGTTCTTC. The variable domain in full, with the rest retrieved from reference TRBV7-3 and TRBJ2-1, is GAGVSQTPSNKVTEKGKYVELRCDPISGHTALYWYRQSLGQGPEFLIYFQGTGAADDSGLPNDRFFAVRPEGSVSTLKIQRTERGDSAVYLCASSLGTGLSNEQFFGPGTRLTVL.

This clonotype was counted a few times. The rearrangement joins TRBV7-9 to TRBJ2-7, with 7 bases matching TRBD1. Losses at the gene ends were 3 bases for V and 5 bases for J; bases not matched to a gene: 10. Per germline, CDR1 SEHNR and CDR2 FQNEAQ (reference sequence). The CDR3 loop spans 15 amino acids. DNA for the CDR3: TGTGCCAGCAGCTTGGTGGGTAGGGGGCCTAACGAGCAGTACGTC. As protein: CASSLVGRGPNEQYV.

This sequence joins TRBV5-6 and TRBJ1-2; D might be TRBD1 (5 bases). Deletions cut 4 bases from V and 4 bases from J, with 26 bases between. The germline gives CDR1 SGHDT, CDR2 YYEEEE. There are 18 residues in the CDR3. The CDR3 region has the DNA TGTGCCAGCAGCGACAACCGTCCGGGGACTATGGATATCTATGGCTACACCTTC. Translation gives CASSDNRPGTMDIYGYTF.

At least ten counts were recorded for this clonotype. This rearrangement joins TRBV12-3 or TRBV12-4 to TRBJ1-1; D is undetermined. The length of the CDR3 is 11 residues. The V and J ends lost 0 bases and 11 bases respectively, with 7 bases between them. CDR3 region: CASSLARVAFF. CDR3 DNA sequence: TGTGCCAGCAGTTTAGCGCGAGTGGCTTTCTTT.

Only a few counts were recorded for this clonotype. CDR3 sequence reads: CASSTRQKGTEAFF. The CDR3 DNA sequence: TGTGCCAGCAGTACCCGACAGAAGGGGACTGAAGCTTTCTTT. The J gene is TRBJ1-1, the V gene TRBV27, with D perhaps TRBD1 (5 bases). The ends were cut back, 5 bases at V and 5 bases at J, with 15 bases in the middle. This CDR3 comprises 14 residues. CDR1 and CDR2 from the germline V gene are MNHEY and SMNVEV (reference sequence).

In DNA form, the CDR3 reads TGCGCCAGCAGCCAAGGTGGGGCCCCGGGTTCAGATACGCAGTATTTT. Protein: CASSQGGAPGSDTQYF. The chain recombines TRBV4-1 with TRBJ2-3; D perhaps matches TRBD1 (5 bases). CDR1 and CDR2 from the germline V gene are MGHRA and YSYEKL. The V end lost 1 base, the J end lost 4 bases, and 15 bases lay between the germline ends. The CDR3 is 16 residues long.

This rearrangement joins TRBV7-9 to TRBJ2-1, with 8 bases that match TRBD1. J gave up 8 bases and V 1 base, and 7 bases lay outside the gene matches. This CDR3 has 15 amino acids. Germline V lookup: CDR1 SEHNR, CDR2 FQNEAQ (reference sequence). CDR3 loop: CASSLVGQGRDEQFF. The CDR3, as DNA: TGTGCCAGCAGCTTAGTAGGACAGGGAAGGGATGAGCAGTTCTTC.

The genes are TRBV9 and TRBJ1-1; possible D gene TRBD1, 5 bases. Between the trimmed V and J ends, which lost 3 bases and 4 bases, there was a span of 16 bases. Germline lookup yields CDR1 SGDLS and CDR2 YYNGEE. The CDR3 runs 15 residues. The CDR3 region is CASSDTAGAPTEAFF. DNA of the CDR3: TGTGCCAGCAGCGACACGGCCGGGGCACCCACTGAAGCTTTCTTT.